The present TCR beta chain was sequenced within a study of CD8 T cells in ankylosing spondylitis. General study findings and limits: Certain motif variants had earlier appeared in reactive arthritis synovial fluid and blood. One TCR beta motif, made up of roughly eight highly homologous variants, appeared characteristic of ankylosing spondylitis blood.

Remarks on this clonotype: Its antigen is unknown.

The length of the CDR3 is 14 residues. Germline-derived CDR1 and CDR2 are SQVTM and ANQGSEA. The V segment lost 3 bases and the J segment 4 bases; nucleotides outside the gene matches: 7. MiXCR was run by TCRdb on the 5' RACE reads, yielding one entry per CDR3 protein. The table includes hundreds of thousands of distinct CDR3 sequences, more than 25% detected once. This sequence joins TRBV29-1 and TRBJ1-1, with 8 nucleotides matching TRBD1. The source is a male donor with ankylosing spondylitis or in good health (not recorded which). The sequenced material came from blood, either unsorted or a sorted T cell fraction (not recorded which). CDR3 residues: CSVDQGAGSTEAFF. CDR3 DNA sequence: TGCAGCGTTGATCAGGGGGCAGGGAGCACTGAAGCTTTCTTT.